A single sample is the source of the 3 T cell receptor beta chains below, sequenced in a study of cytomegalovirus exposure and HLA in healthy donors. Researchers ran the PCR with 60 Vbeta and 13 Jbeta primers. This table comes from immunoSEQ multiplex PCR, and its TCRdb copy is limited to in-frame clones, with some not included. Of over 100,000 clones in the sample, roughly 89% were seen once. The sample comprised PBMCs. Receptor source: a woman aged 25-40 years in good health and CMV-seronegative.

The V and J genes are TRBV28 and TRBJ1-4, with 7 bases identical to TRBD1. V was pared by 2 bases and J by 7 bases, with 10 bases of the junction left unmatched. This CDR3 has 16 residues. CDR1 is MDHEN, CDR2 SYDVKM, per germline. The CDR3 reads CASSLGQVTRAEKLFF. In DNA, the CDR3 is TGTGCCAGCAGTTTAGGACAGGTGACGAGGGCTGAAAAACTGTTTTTT.

The CDR3 DNA is TGTGCCAGCAGCCCTCAGATGAACACTGAAGCTTTCTTT. Its translation: CASSPQMNTEAFF. The rearrangement joins TRBV7-3 to TRBJ1-1; D gene unclear. The CDR3 extends over 13 amino acids. In germline, CDR1 is SGHTA, CDR2 FQGTGA. The V end lost 5 bases, the J end lost 0 bases, and 7 bases lay between the germline ends.

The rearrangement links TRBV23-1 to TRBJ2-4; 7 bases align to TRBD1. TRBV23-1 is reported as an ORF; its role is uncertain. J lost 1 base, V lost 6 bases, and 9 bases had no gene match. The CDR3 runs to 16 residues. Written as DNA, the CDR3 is TGCGCCAGCAGCCCAAGCGAGGGGGCGGCCAAAAACATTCAGTACTTC. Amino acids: CASSPSEGAAKNIQYF.